What follows describes a single T cell receptor beta chain. The CDR3 runs to 11 residues. Trimming stripped 3 bases from V and 14 bases from J, with 14 bases between. The germline gives CDR1 GTSNPN, CDR2 SVGIG (reference sequence). The sample originates from a study of blood T cells in healthy people across ages. Across the whole study: With template switching, about one barcoded beta molecule was captured per two T cells.

A J-beta primer mix and a sample-barcoded 5' primer were used in a second PCR of roughly 7 to 12 cycles. TCRdb passed the 5' RACE reads through MiXCR, listing each CDR3 protein once. The sample has fewer than 700,000 distinct CDR3 sequences, around half seen once; the top ten hold approximately 25%. This sequence was found in a man at least 80 years old in good health. The J gene is TRBJ2-1, the V gene TRBV30; weak D call: TRBD1 (6 bases). The sequenced sample was blood. The CDR3 is CAWSRGDREFF. CDR3 bases: TGTGCCTGGAGCAGGGGTGATAGGGAGTTCTTC.